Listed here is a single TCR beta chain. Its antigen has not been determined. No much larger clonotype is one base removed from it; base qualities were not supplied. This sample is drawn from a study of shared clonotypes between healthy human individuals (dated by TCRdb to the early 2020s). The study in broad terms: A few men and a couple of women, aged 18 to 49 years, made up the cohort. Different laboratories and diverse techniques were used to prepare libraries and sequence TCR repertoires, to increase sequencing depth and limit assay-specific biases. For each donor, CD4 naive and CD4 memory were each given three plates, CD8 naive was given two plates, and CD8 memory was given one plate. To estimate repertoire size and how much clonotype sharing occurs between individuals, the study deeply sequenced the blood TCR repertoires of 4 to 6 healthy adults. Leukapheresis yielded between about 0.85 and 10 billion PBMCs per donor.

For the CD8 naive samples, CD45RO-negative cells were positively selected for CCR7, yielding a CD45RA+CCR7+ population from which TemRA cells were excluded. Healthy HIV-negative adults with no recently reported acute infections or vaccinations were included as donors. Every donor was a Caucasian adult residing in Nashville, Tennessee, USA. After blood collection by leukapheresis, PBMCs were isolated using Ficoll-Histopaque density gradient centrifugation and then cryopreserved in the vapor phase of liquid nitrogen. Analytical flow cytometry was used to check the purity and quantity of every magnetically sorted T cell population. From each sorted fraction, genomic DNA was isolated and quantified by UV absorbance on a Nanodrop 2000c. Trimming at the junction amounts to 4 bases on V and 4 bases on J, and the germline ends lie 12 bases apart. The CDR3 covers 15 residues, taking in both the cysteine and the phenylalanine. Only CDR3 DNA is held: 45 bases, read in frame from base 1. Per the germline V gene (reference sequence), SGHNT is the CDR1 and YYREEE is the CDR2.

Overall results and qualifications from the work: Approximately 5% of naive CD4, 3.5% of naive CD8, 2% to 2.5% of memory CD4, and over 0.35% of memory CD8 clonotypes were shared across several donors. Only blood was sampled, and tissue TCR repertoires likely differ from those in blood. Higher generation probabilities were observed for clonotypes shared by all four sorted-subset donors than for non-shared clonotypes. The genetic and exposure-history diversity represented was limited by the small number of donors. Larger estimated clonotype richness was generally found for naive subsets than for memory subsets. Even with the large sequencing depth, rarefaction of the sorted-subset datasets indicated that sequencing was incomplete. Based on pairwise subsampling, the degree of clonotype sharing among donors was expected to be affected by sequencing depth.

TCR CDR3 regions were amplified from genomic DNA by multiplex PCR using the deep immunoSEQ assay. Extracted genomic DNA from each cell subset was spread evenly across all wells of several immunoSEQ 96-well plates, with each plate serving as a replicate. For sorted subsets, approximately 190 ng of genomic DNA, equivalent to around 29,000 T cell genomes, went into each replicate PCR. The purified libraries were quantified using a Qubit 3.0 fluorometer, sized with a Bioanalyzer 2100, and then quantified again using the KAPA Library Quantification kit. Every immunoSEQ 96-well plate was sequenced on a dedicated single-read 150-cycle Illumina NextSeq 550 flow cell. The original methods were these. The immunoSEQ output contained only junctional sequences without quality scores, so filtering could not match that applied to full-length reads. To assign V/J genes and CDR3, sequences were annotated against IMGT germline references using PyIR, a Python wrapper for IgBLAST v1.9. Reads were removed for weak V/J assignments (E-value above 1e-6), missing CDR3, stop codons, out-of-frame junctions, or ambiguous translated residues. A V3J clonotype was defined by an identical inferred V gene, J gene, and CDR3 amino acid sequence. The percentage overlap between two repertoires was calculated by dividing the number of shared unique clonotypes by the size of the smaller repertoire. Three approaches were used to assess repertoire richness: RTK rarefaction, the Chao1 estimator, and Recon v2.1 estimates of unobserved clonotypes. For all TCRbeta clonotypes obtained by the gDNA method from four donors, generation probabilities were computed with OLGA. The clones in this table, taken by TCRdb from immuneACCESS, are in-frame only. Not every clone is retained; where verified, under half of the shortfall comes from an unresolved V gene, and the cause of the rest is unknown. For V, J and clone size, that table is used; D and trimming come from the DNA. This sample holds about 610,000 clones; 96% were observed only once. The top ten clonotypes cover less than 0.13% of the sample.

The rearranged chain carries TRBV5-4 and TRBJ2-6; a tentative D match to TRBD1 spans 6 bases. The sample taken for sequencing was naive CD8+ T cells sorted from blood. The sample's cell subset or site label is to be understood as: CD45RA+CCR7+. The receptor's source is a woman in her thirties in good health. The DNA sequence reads TGTGCCAGCAGCCTAGGGGGATACGGGGCCAACGTCCTGACTTTC. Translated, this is CASSLGGYGANVLTF.